Listed below are T cell receptor beta chains from one sample, sequenced in a study of T and B cells in COVID-19 patients. One entry per CDR3 protein, called by TCRdb with MiXCR from the multiplex PCR reads. This sample carries approximately 5,500 distinct CDR3 sequences, approximately 20% of them seen once, and the ten largest clones take 3% to 3.5%. Material: blood. The receptors stem from a human donor with active COVID-19. The CDR3 runs from the conserved cysteine through the conserved F or W. Each record gives: V gene, CDR3 protein.

>TRBV30
CAWSVRSSGANVLTF
>TRBV14
CASSKGQGLIEAEQFF
>TRBV20-1
CSARLAGEYEQYF
>TRBV12-3/TRBV12-4
CASRLAGSTDTQYF
>TRBV7-6
CASSFWGGEQFF
>TRBV20-1
CSALVGTSGGYNEQFF
>TRBV6-2/TRBV6-3
CASSPRGGGRNQPQHF
>TRBV29-1
CSVGLQVAGNEQFF
>TRBV6-1
CASSTLAGSSTDTQYF
>TRBV6-2/TRBV6-3
CASKNGKGSISYEQYF
>TRBV20-1
CSARKSGSSNQPQHF
>TRBV5-4
CAAGAGTGKSEQYF
>TRBV5-6
CASSLFQTATNEKLFF
>TRBV5-1
CASSLLERGEQYF
>TRBV7-9
CASSFGAGGIEQYF
>TRBV20-1
CSARSPAGGSYEQYF
>TRBV7-2
CASSTRTGDYEQYF
>TRBV7-9
CASSFTDTQYF
>TRBV6-5
CASTQPGAGNTIYF
>TRBV29-1
CSVSEVTSGGTSTDTQYF
>TRBV7-9
CASSLKGEEQPQHF
>TRBV20-1
CSARPPGRVGAEKLFF
>TRBV24-1
CATSGTGNTIYF
>TRBV4-2
CASSQEGRGLSLHF
>TRBV30
CAWSVSGANQPQHF
>TRBV18
CASSPRGGAEDTQYF
>TRBV12-3/TRBV12-4
CASSLGGDYYEQYF
>TRBV18
CASSPGRAEDTEAFF
>TRBV5-1
CASSLTLADGSEQYF
>TRBV27
CASSPMDRVYEQYF
>TRBV19
CASSTSGLAGYAKNIQYF
>TRBV5-4
CASSLGLVRNYGYTF
>TRBV11-2
CASAKGVPDNSPLHF
>TRBV20-1
CSATDRANTEAFF
>TRBV19
CASSIGAGGQNEQFF
>TRBV12-3/TRBV12-4
CASSLSQPQHF
>TRBV7-2
CASSLETTSYEQYF
>TRBV4-3
CASSQDADRRTGELFF
>TRBV5-5
CASSFFRGPGNTIYF
>TRBV6-5
CASRQGRRGYGYTF
>TRBV12-3/TRBV12-4
CASSIRLPYGQYF
>TRBV7-7
CASSQTRDRGLEAFF
>TRBV5-1
CASSVGGGSSYEQYF
>TRBV7-2
CASSFPLTDSNEQYF
>TRBV14
CASSQGDREDEKLFF
>TRBV14
CASSQVANYGYTF
>TRBV7-2
CASSLQRGTYNEQFF
>TRBV29-1
CSVGIAWPGELFF
>TRBV5-1
CASSLAPGPASYNEQFF
>TRBV12-3/TRBV12-4
CASRKTGRISGNTIYF
>TRBV5-6
CASSLWKGTYEQYF
>TRBV7-9
CASSPFAATSNTGELFF
>TRBV7-2
CASSFDNSAQYF
>TRBV6-1
CASSGTGVTGELFF
>TRBV29-1
CSVRASTSGRIEQFF
>TRBV6-6
CASTRTAYQETQYF
>TRBV20-1
CSASLGQGGETQYF
>TRBV6-1
CASSGPGLAPKVRETQYF
>TRBV7-9
CASSTNLLAGGSYEQYF